Given below is one TCR beta chain in context. This clone was counted once. Its recognized antigen is unknown. No much larger clone is present one base from it, and per-base qualities are unavailable. The time point label of this sample denotes: neoterminal ileum biopsy at postoperative endoscopy, about 6 months after surgery. Adults with ileal or ileocolonic Crohn's disease for whom ileocolonic resection was indicated were considered eligible. Whole ileal mucosal biopsies were kept frozen at -80 degrees C prior to DNA extraction. Genomic DNA was extracted from frozen whole biopsies with a TRizol-based method and quantified on a NanoDrop 2000 spectrophotometer. According to the germline V gene, CDR1 reads MDHEN and CDR2 reads SYDVKM. Germline trimming amounts to 7 bases on V and 8 bases on J, with 13 as the count of junction bases outside the gene matches. The CDR3 runs 14 amino acids, cysteine and phenylalanine included. The retained sequence is limited to the CDR3, 42 bases, with the frame set at the first base.

For commercial TCRB immunosequencing, about 500 nanograms of biopsy DNA were submitted for each sample. Adaptive Biotechnology amplified CDR3 regions from genomic DNA with a two-step multiplex PCR that controlled for amplification bias. Primers for every V and J gene segment were used in the first PCR, and barcodes and Illumina adapters were added in the second PCR. CDR3 libraries were sequenced on an Illumina instrument. As for how the authors treated the data: Vendor-provided pipelines were combined with custom analysis of raw data in R/Bioconductor under R version 3.3.0. Clonality, which ranges from 0 to 1, was calculated as the inverse of the normalised Shannon entropy across all productive clones. High-frequency clones were defined as the repertoire share of the top 100 clones, retaining only clones passing a 95% confidence test. Overlap between samples was measured with the Morisita-Horn index, while repertoire diversity was measured with the Simpson index. The immuneACCESS repertoire file appears here via TCRdb, limited to in-frame rearrangements. These files lack a portion of the clones; in checked studies, under half of the deficit traces to unresolved V genes, and the cause of the others is not known. V, J and clone size reflect that table, while D and trimming were determined from the DNA. The sample contains about 3,000 clones, 86% of them found a single time. The top ten constitute around 2% of the sample.

The data stem from a study of T cell repertoires in ileal Crohn's disease (dated by TCRdb to about 2019). With respect to the entire study: The median duration of disease was about 7.3 years, and at the time of surgery approximately 33% of patients were active smokers. Every patient underwent surgery because of a complication, which was stricturing disease in 61% of cases and penetrating disease in approximately 40%. Roughly half of the patients were given postoperative therapy, with about a dozen receiving thiopurines and around 20 receiving anti-TNF agents. M6 samples consisted of neoterminal ileum biopsies collected during postoperative colonoscopy. TCR repertoire analysis was performed in around 50 Crohn's disease patients drawn from a prospective multicentre cohort. Running in parallel with the study was a multicentre cohort set up to find predictors of early endoscopic recurrence following ileocolonic resection. Endoscopic postoperative recurrence was defined as a Rutgeerts score above i0. A total of approximately 170 mucosal samples from around 57 patients were sequenced, collected from several sites on the surgical specimen and at postoperative endoscopy.

The investigation overall reported the following: A significantly higher proportion of clonal expansions was observed in active smokers at surgery than in non-smokers (approximately 28% vs 17%, p=0.02). Within the first year after surgery, the timing of postoperative endoscopy varied, and the median delay was 6.9 months. Compared with CD4 T cells, sorted CD8 T cells held more high-frequency clones, which suggests that the mucosal expansions were mostly CD8. Higher high-frequency clone percentages at surgery were associated with endoscopic recurrence; all patients with clonality above 26.8% (18/57) had recurrence. Mucosal CD4 and CD8 T cells were sorted and sequenced only in a subgroup of patients, the size of which was not stated.

The chain is made from TRBV28 and TRBJ1-2; TRBD1 matches 7 bases in the middle. This sequence was found in an adult with Crohn's disease. Sequenced: ileal tissue. Read as DNA, the sequence is TGTGCCAGCACCTTAGGGGGACAGTCGGGAGGCTACACCTTC. Translated, it reads CASTLGGQSGGYTF.